The T cell receptor (beta chain) under discussion was sequenced for a study of molecular identifiers for immune sequencing clone quantification. Study-level findings and limits: Jurkat TCR RNA spiked in from one cell (amid about 980,000 naive cells) was reportedly detectable.

Bulk TCR libraries were made with methods that had been previously described and with listed TCR primers. TCRdb redid the calling of the PCR reads with MiXCR, one entry per CDR3 protein. Of just under 650,000 distinct CDR3 sequences in the sample, 20% were seen once. The CDR3 is 22 amino acids. Germline CDR1 reads MNHNS; CDR2 reads SASEGT. Trimming removed 5 bases from V and 0 bases from J, with 32 bases in between. This clonotype was observed a handful of times. Its antigen remains unidentified. The receptor was derived from a human donor in good health. Some libraries in this study had Jurkat cell RNA spiked in. The rearrangement uses TRBV6-1 and TRBJ2-1; D might be TRBD1 or TRBD2, each matching 5 bases. The sequencing input was naive CD8+ T cells from blood, with Jurkat cell RNA spiked in. The subset is: FACS-sorted CD8+CD4-CCR7+CD45RA+ naive T cells. This CDR3 is CASSYPIDGAPSILSSYNEQFF. The DNA for the CDR3 is TGTGCCAGCAGTTATCCCATAGACGGGGCTCCTAGCATCTTGAGCTCCTACAATGAGCAGTTCTTC.